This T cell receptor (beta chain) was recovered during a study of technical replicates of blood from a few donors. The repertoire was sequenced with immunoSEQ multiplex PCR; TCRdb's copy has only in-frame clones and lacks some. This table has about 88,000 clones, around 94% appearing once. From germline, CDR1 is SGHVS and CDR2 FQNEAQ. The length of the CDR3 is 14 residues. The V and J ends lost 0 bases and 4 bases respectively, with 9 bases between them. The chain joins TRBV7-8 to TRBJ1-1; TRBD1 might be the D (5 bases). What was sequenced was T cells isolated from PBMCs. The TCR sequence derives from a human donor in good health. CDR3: CASSLARGITEAFF. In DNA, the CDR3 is TGTGCCAGCAGCTTAGCTCGGGGGATCACTGAAGCTTTCTTT.